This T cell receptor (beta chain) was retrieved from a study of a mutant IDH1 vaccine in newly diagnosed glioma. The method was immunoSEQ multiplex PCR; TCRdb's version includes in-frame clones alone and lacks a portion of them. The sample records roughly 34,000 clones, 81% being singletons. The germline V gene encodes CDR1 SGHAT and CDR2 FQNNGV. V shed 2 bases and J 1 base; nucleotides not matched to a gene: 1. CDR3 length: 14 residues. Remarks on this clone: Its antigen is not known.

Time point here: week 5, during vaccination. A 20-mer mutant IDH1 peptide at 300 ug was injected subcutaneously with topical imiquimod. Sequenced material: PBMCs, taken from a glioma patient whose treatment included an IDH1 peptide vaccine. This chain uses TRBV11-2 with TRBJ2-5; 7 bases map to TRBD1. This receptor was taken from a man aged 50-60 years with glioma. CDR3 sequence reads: CASSLSGGQETQYF. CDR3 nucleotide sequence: TGTGCCAGCAGCTTATCAGGGGGCCAAGAGACCCAGTACTTC. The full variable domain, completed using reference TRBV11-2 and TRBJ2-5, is EAGVAQSPRYKIIEKRQSVAFWCNPISGHATLYWYQQILGQGPKLLIQFQNNGVVDDSQLPKDRFSAERLKGVDSTLKIQPAKLEDSAVYLCASSLSGGQETQYFGPGTRLLVL.